This T cell receptor beta chain was recorded in a study of T cells in Graves' hyperthyroidism and ophthalmopathy. Concerning this clonotype itself: A much larger clone sits a single nucleotide away, making a read error possible.

Diagnosis of hyperthyroidism was new in patients aged 18 to 65, and its duration was under 2 months. Exclusion of patients followed from uncontrolled infection, other autoimmune disease, pregnancy or lactation. Ahead of any ophthalmopathy symptoms, the blood sample was obtained at the first diagnosis of hyperthyroidism. PBMCs stemmed from around 9.3 ml fresh peripheral blood. RNA transcripts served as the template for amplifying TCR beta CDR3 regions. When the TCR CDR3 underwent first-round RT-PCR, the HTBI primer set was used. One entry per CDR3 protein results from TCRdb running MiXCR on the multiplex PCR reads. The table has under 350,000 distinct CDR3 sequences, about an eighth seen once. This CDR3 is 16 amino acids long. Germline CDR1 is SGHTA and CDR2 is FQGNSA.

The chain has TRBV7-2 and TRBJ1-1; D uncertain. This receptor was taken from a woman aged 30 to 39 with Graves' hyperthyroidism that later progressed to Graves' ophthalmopathy. Sample: blood. CDR3 amino acids: CASSDLAGTLNTEASF. The CDR3 DNA is TGTGCCAGCAGTGACCTGGCGGGCACATTGAACACTGAAGCTTCCTTT.